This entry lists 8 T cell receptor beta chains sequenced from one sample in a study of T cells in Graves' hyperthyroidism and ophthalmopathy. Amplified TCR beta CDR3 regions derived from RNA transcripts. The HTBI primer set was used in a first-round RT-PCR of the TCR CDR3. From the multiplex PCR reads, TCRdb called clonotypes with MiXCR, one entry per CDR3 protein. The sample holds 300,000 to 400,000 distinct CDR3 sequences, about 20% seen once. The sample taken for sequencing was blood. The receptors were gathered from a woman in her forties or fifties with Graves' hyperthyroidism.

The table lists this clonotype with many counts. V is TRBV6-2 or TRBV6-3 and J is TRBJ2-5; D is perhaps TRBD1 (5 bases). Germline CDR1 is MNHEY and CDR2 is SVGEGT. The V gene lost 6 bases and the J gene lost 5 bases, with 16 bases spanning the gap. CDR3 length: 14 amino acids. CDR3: CASSLYTGAETQYF. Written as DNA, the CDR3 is TGTGCCAGCAGCCTTTATACTGGGGCGGAGACCCAGTACTTC.

The CDR3 coding sequence is TGCGCCAGCAGGGCTAGCGAGTACGAGCAGTACTTC. Translation: CASRASEYEQYF. The chain couples TRBV10-2 to TRBJ2-7; D might be TRBD2 (6 bases). This CDR3 is 12 amino acids long. V shed 6 bases and J shed 4 bases, with 10 bases lying between them. Looked up from germline, CDR1 is WSHSY and CDR2 is SAAADI.

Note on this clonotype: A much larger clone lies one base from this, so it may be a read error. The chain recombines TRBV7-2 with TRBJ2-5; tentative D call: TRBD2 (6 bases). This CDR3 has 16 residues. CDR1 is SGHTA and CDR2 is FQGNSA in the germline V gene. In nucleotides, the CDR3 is TGTGCCAGCAGCCCAACGACAGTACGGGGAGGAGAGACCCAGTGCTTC. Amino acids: CASSPTTVRGGETQCF.

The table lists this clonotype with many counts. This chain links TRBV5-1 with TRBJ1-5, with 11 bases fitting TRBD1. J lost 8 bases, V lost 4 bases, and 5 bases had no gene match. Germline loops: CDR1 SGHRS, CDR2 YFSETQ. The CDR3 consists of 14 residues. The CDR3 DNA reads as TGCGCCAGCAGCCGAGGACAGGGGGCTGAGCCCCAGCATTTT. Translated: CASSRGQGAEPQHF.

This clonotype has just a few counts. CDR3: CASSLDETSGTNTGELFF. CDR3 bases: TGTGCCAGCAGCTTAGATGAAACTAGCGGGACCAACACCGGGGAGCTGTTTTTT. The V and J genes are TRBV11-2 and TRBJ2-2; 10 bases are shared with TRBD2. Trimming removed 0 bases from V and 2 bases from J; junction bases left unmatched: 6. Germline CDR1 is SGHAT and CDR2 is FQNNGV. This CDR3 comprises 18 residues.

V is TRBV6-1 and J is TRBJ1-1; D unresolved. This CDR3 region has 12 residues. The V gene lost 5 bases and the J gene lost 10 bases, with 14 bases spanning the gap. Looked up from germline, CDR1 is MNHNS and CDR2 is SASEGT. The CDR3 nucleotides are TGTGCCAGCAGTACGGCGACCCGAGTAGCTTTCTTT. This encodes CASSTATRVAFF.

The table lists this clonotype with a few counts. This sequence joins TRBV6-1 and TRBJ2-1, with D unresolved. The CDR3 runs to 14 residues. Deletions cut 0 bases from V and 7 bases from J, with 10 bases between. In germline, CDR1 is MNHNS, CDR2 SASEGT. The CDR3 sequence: CASSEAWGWNEQFF. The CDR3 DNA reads TGTGCCAGCAGTGAAGCTTGGGGTTGGAATGAGCAGTTCTTC.

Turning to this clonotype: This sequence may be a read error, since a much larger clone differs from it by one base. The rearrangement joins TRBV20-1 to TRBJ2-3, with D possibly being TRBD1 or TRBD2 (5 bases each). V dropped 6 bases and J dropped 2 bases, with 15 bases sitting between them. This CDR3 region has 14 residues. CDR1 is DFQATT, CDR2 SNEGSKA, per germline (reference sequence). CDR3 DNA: TGCAGTGCAGGGGACGGCTCGCCCACAGATACGCAGTATTTT. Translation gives CSAGDGSPTDTQYF.